These 26 T cell receptor beta chains were sequenced from one sample in a study of cytomegalovirus exposure and HLA in healthy donors. Primers: 60 Vbeta forward and 13 Jbeta reverse. Assay: immunoSEQ multiplex PCR; the TCRdb copy retains only in-frame clones and omits some. The table includes more than 70,000 clones, around 80% detected once. The sample consisted of PBMCs. The receptors were sampled from a man aged 50 or older in good health and CMV-seropositive.

This clone was observed a single time. This rearrangement joins TRBV10-1 to TRBJ2-1; 12 positions agree with TRBD2. This CDR3 is 15 amino acids long. The V gene end was trimmed by 4 bases and the J gene end by 4 bases; junction bases not matched to a gene: 2. Germline V lookup: CDR1 WNHNN, CDR2 SYGVQD (reference sequence). The CDR3 coding sequence is TGCGCCAGCAGTGCCGGGACTAGCGGGTACAATGAGCAGTTCTTC. Protein: CASSAGTSGYNEQFF.

CDR3: CASSSRGLNQPQHF. The DNA of the CDR3 is TGTGCCAGCAGTTCTAGGGGTTTGAACCAGCCCCAGCATTTT. The V gene is TRBV27, the J gene TRBJ1-5, with D perhaps matching TRBD1 (5 bases). CDR1 and CDR2 from the germline V gene are MNHEY and SMNVEV (reference sequence). The CDR3 runs to 14 residues. V lost 4 bases to trimming and J lost 7 bases, with 14 bases between them.

This clone was picked up a small number of times. The germline gene is not matched at one end of the junction; a read error may be the cause. The rearrangement joins TRBV6-4 to TRBJ2-6; possibly TRBD1 for D (5 bases). This CDR3 has 14 amino acids. Germline V gene sequence: CDR1 MRHNA, CDR2 SNTAGT. The CDR3, as DNA: TGTGCCAGCAGAGACAGCTCTGGGGCCAACGGCCTGACTTTC. This encodes CASRDSSGANGLTF.

With regard to this clone: The junction shows a germline mismatch at one end, possibly a read error. J is TRBJ2-3 and V is TRBV7-7, with 9 positions matching TRBD2. Germline CDR1 is SSHAT and CDR2 is FNYEAQ (reference sequence). The CDR3 has 15 residues. As DNA, the CDR3 is TGTGCTAGCAGCTCTAGCGGGAAGAGCACAGATACGCAGTATTTT. Amino acid sequence: CASSSSGKSTDTQYF.

CDR3 amino acids: CASSGRGETEAFF. DNA for the CDR3: TGTGCCAGCAGCGGCCGGGGGGAGACTGAAGCTTTCTTT. This rearrangement joins TRBV7-6 to TRBJ1-1; maybe TRBD1 (5 bases). The CDR3 has 13 amino acids. With 5 bases removed from V and 5 bases from J, the gap between germline ends came to 12 bases. From germline, CDR1 is SGHVS and CDR2 FNYEAQ. The variable domain in full, completed from reference TRBV7-6 and TRBJ1-1, reads GAGVSQSPRYKVTKRGQDVALRCDPISGHVSLYWYRQALGQGPEFLTYFNYEAQQDKSGLPNDRFSAERPEGSISTLTIQRTEQRDSAMYRCASSGRGETEAFFGQGTRLTVV.

J is TRBJ2-3 and V is TRBV9; the D gene is possibly TRBD2 (6 bases). Germline loops: CDR1 SGDLS, CDR2 YYNGEE. Trimming cost V 3 bases and J 1 base, with 9 bases left between them. The CDR3 covers 14 residues. Here the CDR3 reads CASSGQRGTDTQYF. In nucleotides, the CDR3 is TGTGCCAGCAGCGGTCAGCGGGGCACAGATACGCAGTATTTT.

In this sample, this clone turned up a few times. The junction departs from the called germline gene at one end, perhaps through a read error. The V call is TRBV7-9, the J call TRBJ2-7, with 11 nucleotides matching TRBD2. The germline V gene encodes CDR1 SEHNR and CDR2 FQNEAQ (reference sequence). The CDR3 runs 18 residues. In nucleotides, the CDR3 is TGTTCCAGCAGCTCAGATTTTAGCGGGAGGGCCTTCAGACACGAGCAGTACTTC. The encoded protein is CSSSSDFSGRAFRHEQYF.

As to this clone: A junction boundary mismatches the germline segment, possibly from a read error. V is TRBV7-9 and J is TRBJ2-7, with 9 bases aligning to TRBD2. The CDR3 runs to 18 residues. Germline loops: CDR1 SEHNR, CDR2 FQNEAQ (reference sequence). CDR3 loop: CSSSPRGLAGPNPYEQYF. For the CDR3, the DNA is TGTTCCAGCAGCCCCCGGGGGCTAGCGGGACCCAACCCCTACGAGCAGTACTTC.

The chain recombines TRBV7-2 with TRBJ1-2, with 7 bases aligning to TRBD1. The CDR3 has 15 residues. CDR1 and CDR2 from the germline V gene are SGHTA and FQGNSA. Trimming cost V 5 bases and J 5 bases; bases outside gene matches: 11. The CDR3 spells CASSPSAGTVYGYTF. CDR3 sequence (DNA): TGTGCCAGCAGCCCCTCAGCAGGGACAGTTTATGGCTACACCTTC.

This chain links TRBV5-1 with TRBJ1-1; 8 bases line up with TRBD1. Per the germline V gene, CDR1 is SGHRS and CDR2 is YFSETQ. The CDR3 totals 13 residues. Trimming at V came to 5 bases and at J to 1 base, leaving 1 base not matched to a gene. CDR3 sequence: CASRGQGNTEAFF. The CDR3 nucleotides read TGCGCCAGCAGAGGACAGGGGAACACTGAAGCTTTCTTT.

This clone was detected only a few times. The V call is TRBV9, the J call TRBJ2-2; 7 bases align to TRBD1. Trimming at V came to 5 bases and at J to 2 bases, leaving 3 bases not matched to a gene. Germline CDR1 and CDR2: SGDLS and YYNGEE. The CDR3 has 14 amino acids. The CDR3 is CASRTGPNTGELFF. The CDR3, as DNA: TGTGCCAGCAGGACAGGGCCAAACACCGGGGAGCTGTTTTTT.

The chain employs TRBV14 and TRBJ1-1; D unclear. The V and J ends lost 0 bases and 7 bases respectively, with 6 bases between them. The CDR3 is 12 residues long. From germline, CDR1 is SGHDN and CDR2 FVKESK. The CDR3 bases are TGTGCCAGCAGCCAAGATGCGGGTGAAGCTTTCTTT. Its translation is CASSQDAGEAFF.

This CDR3 reads CASSQGGGWVGEQFF. CDR3 sequence (DNA): TGTGCCAGCAGCCAAGGGGGCGGCTGGGTGGGTGAGCAGTTCTTC. This chain uses TRBV11-3 with TRBJ2-1; 7 bases agree with TRBD1. The CDR3 length is 15 residues. J lost 9 bases, V lost 5 bases, and 13 bases had no gene match. Germline V CDR1 and CDR2: SGHNT, YENEEA.

The rearrangement uses TRBV30 and TRBJ1-3; tentatively, D is TRBD1 (6 bases). Germline V gene data show CDR1 as GTSNPN and CDR2 as SVGIG (reference sequence). The CDR3 sequence is 15 residues long. V lost 3 bases and J 1 base, leaving 13 bases between the germline ends. In nucleotides, the CDR3 is TGTGCCTGGAGCCGAGGGGGGGGTTCTGGAAACACCATATATTTT. This encodes CAWSRGGGSGNTIYF.

The chain employs TRBV18 and TRBJ2-1, with a weak D call TRBD2 (5 bases). V was shortened by 3 bases and J by 10 bases, with 19 bases between the two germline ends. Germline V CDR1 and CDR2: KGHSH, LQKENI. This CDR3 spans 15 amino acids. The CDR3 nucleotides are TGTGCCAGCTCACCGGAGCAGGAGGCTCTATTCGAGCAGTTCTTC. Its protein product is CASSPEQEALFEQFF.

With respect to this clone: One end of the junction is discordant with germline, which a read error may explain. The chain combines TRBV29-1 with TRBJ2-6, with a possible D match to TRBD2 (7 bases). Per the germline V gene, CDR1 is SQVTM and CDR2 is ANQGSEA. The CDR3 sequence is 15 residues long. The CDR3 loop reads CSVQGGGAGANGLTF. The DNA for the CDR3 is TGCAGCGTTCAAGGGGGAGGGGCTGGGGCCAACGGCCTGACTTTC.

The rearrangement links TRBV28 to TRBJ1-2; 9 nucleotides agree with TRBD1. CDR1 MDHEN and CDR2 SYDVKM come from the germline V gene. Trimming at V came to 6 bases and at J to 2 bases, leaving 7 bases not matched to a gene. The CDR3 contains 15 residues. The CDR3 spells CASRTGGVLNYGYTF. The CDR3 DNA is TGTGCCAGCAGAACAGGGGGCGTCTTAAACTATGGCTACACCTTC.

Note on this clone: A read error may account for a junction end that differs from germline. This sequence joins TRBV19 and TRBJ2-4; D is perhaps TRBD1 (7 bases). This CDR3 is built from 12 residues. Germline CDR1 LNHDA, CDR2 SQIVND (reference sequence). The CDR3, as DNA: TGTGCCAGTAGTACTCTCAGGGGGGCGGTGCACTTC. This encodes CASSTLRGAVHF.

The rearrangement links TRBV5-6 to TRBJ2-7; TRBD1 matches 8 bases. The CDR3 has 15 amino acids. J gave up 2 bases and V 4 bases, and 8 bases lay outside the gene matches. CDR1 and CDR2 from the germline V gene are SGHDT and YYEEEE. Here the CDR3 DNA reads TGTGCCAGCAGCGACCGGGACAGGAAGGCCTACGAGCAGTACTTC. Its translation: CASSDRDRKAYEQYF.

The table lists this clone with a few counts. The chain employs TRBV7-3 and TRBJ2-3; weak D call: TRBD2 (5 bases). The length of the CDR3 is 14 residues. In germline, CDR1 is SGHTA, CDR2 FQGTGA. The germline V and J ends were trimmed by 5 bases and 5 bases, with 14 bases remaining between them. CDR3 coding DNA: TGTGCCAGCAGCAACACGCGGGCTCAAGATACGCAGTATTTT. It translates to CASSNTRAQDTQYF.

The chain carries TRBV14 and TRBJ1-2; maybe TRBD1 (5 bases). Trimming removed 2 bases from V and 0 bases from J, with 13 bases in between. The V gene's germline CDR1 is SGHDN and CDR2 FVKESK. This CDR3 is built from 16 residues. The CDR3 here is CASSQIGHTANYGYTF. CDR3 coding DNA: TGTGCCAGCAGCCAAATAGGACACACTGCTAACTATGGCTACACCTTC.

The rearrangement uses TRBV10-3 and TRBJ1-1; no reliable D call. V lost 6 bases and J 2 bases, leaving 10 bases between the germline ends. The CDR3 consists of 13 residues. The germline CDR1 and CDR2 sequences are ENHRY and SYGVKD. CDR3 sequence (DNA): TGTGCCATCAGGCAACAGTCTAACACTGAAGCTTTCTTT. Its translation is CAIRQQSNTEAFF.

The chain recombines TRBV28 with TRBJ2-1; no firm D call. Germline CDR1 is MDHEN and CDR2 is SYDVKM. This CDR3 contains 12 residues. The V gene lost 6 bases and the J gene lost 6 bases, with 9 bases spanning the gap. In DNA form, the CDR3 reads TGTGCCAGCAGCAATATCGGCAATGAGCAGTTCTTC. The encoded protein is CASSNIGNEQFF.

This chain joins TRBV6-5 and TRBJ1-1; D might be TRBD1 (5 bases). Germline V gene sequence: CDR1 MNHEY, CDR2 SVGAGI. The V end was cut by 6 bases, the J end by 4 bases, with 15 bases between. This CDR3 contains 14 residues. CDR3: CASRGREVLTEAFF. Written as DNA, the CDR3 is TGTGCCAGCAGGGGCAGGGAGGTCCTCACTGAAGCTTTCTTT.

The genes are TRBV19 and TRBJ1-1; D call uncertain. The V gene's germline CDR1 is LNHDA and CDR2 SQIVND (reference sequence). V was trimmed by 3 bases and J by 5 bases, leaving 7 bases between them. The CDR3 has 12 amino acids. This chain's CDR3 is CASSMSGTEAFF. The DNA for the CDR3 is TGTGCCAGTAGTATGTCGGGGACTGAAGCTTTCTTT.

The rearrangement joins TRBV27 to TRBJ1-4; 8 positions agree with TRBD1. Trimming cost V 8 bases and J 6 bases; bases outside gene matches: 5. The V gene's germline CDR1 is MNHEY and CDR2 SMNVEV (reference sequence). The CDR3 has 13 amino acids. This CDR3 reads CASSDRVHEKLFF. CDR3 coding DNA: TGTGCCAGCTCGGACAGGGTACATGAAAAACTGTTTTTT.